This TCR beta chain was captured in a study of shared clonotypes between healthy human individuals. Overall study: The people who gave samples were two women and a few men aged 18 to 49. Researchers assigned three CD4 naive, three CD4 memory, two CD8 naive and one CD8 memory plate to each donor.

Terminally differentiated effector memory CD45RA+ cells were left out of the naive CD8 fraction, which was CD45RO-negative and positively selected for CCR7. Those who donated were healthy HIV-negative adults, with no recent acute infections or vaccinations reported. Germline CDR1 MNHEY, CDR2 SVGAGI. The CDR3 has 16 residues. V dropped 2 bases and J dropped 5 bases, with 18 bases sitting between them. Per the original data handling: Filtering was not the same, since immunoSEQ gave junction-only sequences without quality scores. Measured with immunoSEQ multiplex PCR; TCRdb has only the in-frame clones, and not every one. D and trimming come from the DNA, and the V and J calls and clone size come from that table. The sample includes about 2.1 million clones, about 93% of them seen just once.

The sample consisted of naive CD8+ T cells from PBMCs. The receptor was isolated from a man younger than 35 in good health. Some clones in this sample may be carry-over from other donors' samples. V and J are TRBV6-5 and TRBJ1-2, with no clear D. In DNA, the CDR3 is TGTGCCAGCAGTTACAGCCAGGAACCTTCGTCTTATGGCTACACCTTC. Amino acid sequence: CASSYSQEPSSYGYTF.